One sample yielded the 32 T cell receptor beta chains listed below, sequenced in a study of long-term antiretroviral therapy in people with HIV. The assay used was immunoSEQ (version v3.0), run at survey level. Using immunoSEQ multiplex PCR, the repertoire was profiled, and TCRdb retains in-frame clones only, with some absent. The sample lists approximately 13,000 clones, 77% occurring once. Sequencing used unsorted PBMCs, obtained 1.3 years before starting antiretroviral therapy. Receptors originate from a man aged 35-49 years with HIV.

The chain is built from TRBV7-9 and TRBJ1-2; 10 bases line up with TRBD1. V was clipped by 1 base and J by 4 bases; unmatched bases: 0. Germline V lookup: CDR1 SEHNR, CDR2 FQNEAQ (reference sequence). The CDR3 consists of 14 residues. The CDR3 loop is CASSLGTGGYGYTF. In nucleotides, the CDR3 is TGTGCCAGCAGCTTAGGGACAGGGGGCTATGGCTACACCTTC.

The V and J genes are TRBV11-3 and TRBJ1-2; 7 positions match TRBD1. Looked up from germline, CDR1 is SGHNT and CDR2 is YENEEA. This CDR3 contains 13 residues. Germline trimming cut 5 bases from V and 4 bases from J; bases unmatched to any gene: 4. The CDR3 sequence: CASSQGQPYGYTF. In nucleotides, the CDR3 is TGTGCCAGCAGCCAGGGACAGCCCTATGGCTACACCTTC.

The genes are TRBV13 and TRBJ2-7; tentatively, D is TRBD2 (6 bases). The CDR3 is 13 residues long. Germline values: CDR1 PRHDT, CDR2 FYEKMQ (reference sequence). V dropped 2 bases and J dropped 5 bases, with 10 bases sitting between them. CDR3 coding DNA: TGTGCCAGCAGCTTACCAGGGAGGAACGAGCAGTACTTC. This codes for CASSLPGRNEQYF.

This clone occurred a few times. The chain uses TRBV5-7 and TRBJ2-1; D gene uncertain. TRBV5-7 carries the ORF label, with uncertain function. This CDR3 comprises 12 residues. The V and J ends lost 4 bases and 9 bases respectively, with 11 bases between them. The CDR3 nucleotides are TGTGCCAGCAGCACCCGCCCCCCTGAGCAGTTCTTC. Translation: CASSTRPPEQFF.

V usage is TRBV30 and J usage is TRBJ1-2, with TRBD1 identical over 12 bases. The CDR3 is made up of 15 amino acids. Unmatched junction bases numbered 7, after V lost 2 bases and J lost 6 bases. Germline assignment: CDR1 GTSNPN and CDR2 SVGIG (reference sequence). CDR3 loop: CAWSQKGQGAHGYTF. The CDR3 DNA sequence: TGTGCCTGGAGTCAGAAGGGACAGGGGGCGCATGGCTACACCTTC.

The chain combines TRBV19 with TRBJ1-2; no clear D gene. V lost 7 bases to trimming and J lost 4 bases, with 10 bases between them. The CDR3 totals 12 residues. CDR1 LNHDA and CDR2 SQIVND come from the germline V gene (reference sequence). The CDR3 DNA reads as TGTGCCAGTAAAGCAGACATCTATGGCTACACCTTC. This encodes CASKADIYGYTF.

This rearrangement joins TRBV5-1 to TRBJ2-1; 8 nucleotides line up with TRBD1. The CDR3 has 13 amino acids. J was trimmed by 15 bases and V by 4 bases; bases with no gene match: 12. Germline V gene sequence: CDR1 SGHRS, CDR2 YFSETQ. This chain's CDR3 is CASSPGQGSGPFF. In nucleotides, the CDR3 is TGCGCCAGCAGCCCTGGACAGGGATCGGGTCCGTTCTTC.

The CDR3 reads CASSESTGGRYEQYF. Here the CDR3 DNA reads TGTGCCAGCAGTGAATCGACAGGGGGCCGCTACGAGCAGTACTTC. The V call is TRBV25-1, the J call TRBJ2-7, with 10 bases that match TRBD1. This CDR3 region has 15 residues. The ends lost 1 base at V and 3 bases at J; junction bases unmatched: 3. CDR1 is MGHDK, CDR2 SYGVNS, per germline.

CDR3 residues: CASSGGTGGTGELFF. CDR3 coding DNA: TGTGCCAGCAGCGGGGGGACGGGGGGCACCGGGGAGCTGTTTTTT. The chain couples TRBV11-2 to TRBJ2-2; 7 nucleotides align to TRBD2. CDR3 size: 15 residues. From germline, CDR1 is SGHAT and CDR2 FQNNGV. The trim removed 5 bases at V and 4 bases at J, leaving 7 bases unmatched.

The genes are TRBV5-4 and TRBJ1-5; no firm D call. Per the germline V gene, CDR1 is SGHNT and CDR2 is YYREEE (reference sequence). V was shortened by 0 bases and J by 4 bases, with 5 bases between the two germline ends. The CDR3 contains 13 residues. The CDR3 bases are TGTGCCAGCAGCTTGGATCCTAATCAGCCCCAGCATTTT. It codes for CASSLDPNQPQHF.

The chain carries TRBV29-1 and TRBJ1-2, with D hard to call. This CDR3 is 14 amino acids long. The V end was cut by 2 bases, the J end by 4 bases, with 14 bases between. Germline V CDR1 and CDR2: SQVTM, ANQGSEA. DNA for the CDR3: TGCAGCGTTGAAAAGGGTCCCCTTAGCTATGGCTACACCTTC. Its translation: CSVEKGPLSYGYTF.

The chain uses TRBV27 and TRBJ1-1; possible D gene TRBD1, 5 bases. Germline V gene data show CDR1 as MNHEY and CDR2 as SMNVEV (reference sequence). The CDR3 has 12 residues. The germline V and J ends were trimmed by 3 bases and 7 bases, with 9 bases remaining between them. The CDR3 region has the DNA TGTGCCAGCAGTTTTGCGGGACGTGAAGCTTTCTTT. It is translated as CASSFAGREAFF.

The CDR3 protein is CASSVEGDSYNEQFF. The CDR3, as DNA: TGTGCCAGCAGCGTAGAAGGGGACAGCTACAATGAGCAGTTCTTC. The chain joins TRBV9 to TRBJ2-1; 7 bases are a match to TRBD1. The trim removed 0 bases at V and 3 bases at J, leaving 3 bases unmatched. This CDR3 is built from 15 residues. The germline V gene has CDR1 SGDLS and CDR2 YYNGEE.

The chain joins TRBV18 to TRBJ1-5, with D unresolved. Germline CDR1 reads KGHSH; CDR2 reads LQKENI. V lost 4 bases to trimming and J lost 4 bases, with 8 bases between them. The CDR3 has 13 amino acids. CDR3 amino acids: CASSREGNQPQHF. Written as DNA, the CDR3 is TGTGCCAGCTCACGAGAAGGTAATCAGCCCCAGCATTTT.

The CDR3: CASSLGRASTGHF. The CDR3 DNA sequence: TGTGCCAGCAGTTTGGGGAGGGCCTCGACGGGGCATTTT. The rearrangement links TRBV2 to TRBJ1-5; D is uncertain. Trimming left V 5 bases short and J 15 bases short, with 20 bases between. Germline V gene data show CDR1 as SNHLY and CDR2 as FYNNEI. CDR3 length: 13 residues.

The CDR3 nucleotides are TGTGCCAGCAGCTCCTACGTGGCGGACAGCTCCTACGAGCAGTACTTC. Translated, it gives CASSSYVADSSYEQYF. V usage is TRBV13 and J usage is TRBJ2-7; D is possibly TRBD1 (6 bases). Trimming shortened V by 4 bases and J by 0 bases, and 16 bases separated the two germline ends. Looked up from germline, CDR1 is PRHDT and CDR2 is FYEKMQ (reference sequence). The CDR3 has 16 amino acids.

The V gene is TRBV6-6, the J gene TRBJ2-1; D remains ambiguous. V was pared by 0 bases and J by 3 bases, with 9 bases between. The CDR3 sequence is 15 residues long. CDR1 and CDR2 (germline): MNHNY, SVGAGI (reference sequence). CDR3 in DNA: TGTGCCAGCAGTTACTCCGCCGCCAGCTACAATGAGCAGTTCTTC. This codes for CASSYSAASYNEQFF.

The gene calls are TRBV11-2 and TRBJ2-7, with D maybe TRBD2 (6 bases). Trimming took 0 bases from V and 1 from J, leaving 10 bases between them. The CDR3 consists of 15 residues. Germline-derived CDR1 and CDR2 are SGHAT and FQNNGV. DNA for the CDR3: TGTGCCAGCAGCTTAGATTTGGGGGGTTCCTACGAGCAGTACTTC. This encodes CASSLDLGGSYEQYF.

The chain employs TRBV15 and TRBJ2-1; weak D call: TRBD2 (5 bases). Germline V gives CDR1 LNHNV, CDR2 YYDKDF (reference sequence). The CDR3 is 13 amino acids. Trimming took off 0 bases at V and 12 bases at J, with 12 bases between the two ends. CDR3 residues: CATSRDRGSPQFF. The CDR3 DNA is TGTGCCACCAGCAGAGATCGGGGAAGTCCGCAGTTCTTC.

This clone was detected a few times. The V gene is TRBV5-1, the J gene TRBJ2-2; no clear D gene. Germline values: CDR1 SGHRS, CDR2 YFSETQ. V was cut by 0 bases and J by 1 base, with 7 bases left in between. The CDR3 covers 15 residues. Written as DNA, the CDR3 is TGCGCCAGCAGCTTGGCAGAAAAGAACACCGGGGAGCTGTTTTTT. The encoded protein is CASSLAEKNTGELFF.

V is TRBV5-1 and J is TRBJ2-1; a possible D gene is TRBD1 (5 bases). The germline V gene has CDR1 SGHRS and CDR2 YFSETQ. V was clipped by 5 bases and J by 6 bases, with 9 bases between them. This CDR3 has 12 amino acids. The CDR3 DNA reads TGCGCCAGCAGGGACGACAGCAATGAGCAGTTCTTC. Protein: CASRDDSNEQFF.

In its sample, this clone was seen a few times. This rearrangement joins TRBV4-1 to TRBJ1-4, with 8 bases fitting TRBD1. CDR1 is MGHRA and CDR2 is YSYEKL in the germline V gene. The CDR3 has 17 residues. Germline trimming cut 0 bases from V and 0 bases from J; bases unmatched to any gene: 3. CDR3 amino acids: CASSQEKGQATNEKLFF. Written as DNA, the CDR3 is TGCGCCAGCAGCCAAGAGAAGGGACAGGCAACTAATGAAAAACTGTTTTTT.

The rearrangement links TRBV19 to TRBJ1-5; TRBD1 aligns across 10 bases. The CDR3 spans 14 residues. V trimming: 8 bases; J trimming: 1 base; junction bases outside the gene matches: 2. CDR1 and CDR2 (germline): LNHDA, SQIVND (reference sequence). The chain's CDR3 is CASRDRGSNQPQHF. The CDR3 DNA sequence: TGTGCCAGTCGGGACAGGGGAAGCAATCAGCCCCAGCATTTT. Using reference TRBV19 and TRBJ1-5 for the parts outside the CDR3, the full variable domain is DGGITQSPKYLFRKEGQNVTLSCEQNLNHDAMYWYRQDPGQGLRLIYYSQIVNDFQKGDIAEGYSVSREKKESFPLTVTSAQKNPTAFYLCASRDRGSNQPQHFGDGTRLSIL.

The CDR3 coding sequence is TGTGCCAGCAGCTTCACAGCGAACACCGGGGAGCTGTTTTTT. Translation: CASSFTANTGELFF. J is TRBJ2-2 and V is TRBV7-8; D is ambiguous. The CDR3 has 14 amino acids. In germline, CDR1 is SGHVS, CDR2 FQNEAQ. V shed 3 bases and J shed 0 bases, with 5 bases lying between them.

The chain combines TRBV18 with TRBJ1-2; D remains unclear. The V gene lost 1 base and the J gene lost 4 bases, with 7 bases spanning the gap. From germline, CDR1 is KGHSH and CDR2 LQKENI. The CDR3 spans 13 residues. CDR3 loop: CASSPREFYGYTF. CDR3 nucleotide sequence: TGTGCCAGCTCACCACGGGAATTCTATGGCTACACCTTC.

This chain uses TRBV5-7 with TRBJ2-2; 7 nucleotides agree with TRBD1. TRBV5-7 is recorded as an ORF, its role being uncertain. Trimming at V came to 1 base and at J to 5 bases, leaving 5 bases not matched to a gene. The CDR3 is 15 amino acids. The CDR3 nucleotides are TGTGCCAGCAGCTTGCCGGGGACAGAGACCGGGGAGCTGTTTTTT. As protein: CASSLPGTETGELFF.

This clone came up a few times. V and J are TRBV5-1 and TRBJ2-2, with D hard to call. CDR1 SGHRS and CDR2 YFSETQ come from the germline V gene. The ends were cut back, 1 base at V and 0 bases at J, with 7 bases in the middle. The CDR3 loop spans 15 amino acids. CDR3 nucleotides: TGCGCCAGCAGCTTGCTGACTCCGAACACCGGGGAGCTGTTTTTT. Translated, it gives CASSLLTPNTGELFF. The full variable domain, rest sourced from reference TRBV5-1 and TRBJ2-2, is KAGVTQTPRYLIKTRGQQVTLSCSPISGHRSVSWYQQTPGQGLQFLFEYFSETQRNKGNFPGRFSGRQFSNSRSEMNVSTLELGDSALYLCASSLLTPNTGELFFGEGSRLTVL.

This chain's CDR3 is CASSQAGTQYF. In nucleotides, the CDR3 is TGTGCCAGCAGCCAGGCGGGAACGCAGTATTTT. The chain employs TRBV14 and TRBJ2-3; tentatively, D is TRBD2 (6 bases). The V gene's germline CDR1 is SGHDN and CDR2 FVKESK. This CDR3 region has 11 residues. Trimming cost V 3 bases and J 9 bases, with 7 bases left between them.

The chain employs TRBV7-2 and TRBJ2-7, with TRBD1 identical over 7 bases. The V gene end was trimmed by 3 bases and the J gene end by 5 bases; junction bases not matched to a gene: 10. The CDR3 is 15 amino acids. In germline, CDR1 is SGHTA, CDR2 FQGNSA. CDR3 amino acids: CASSFGDRVQNEQYF. In DNA form, the CDR3 reads TGTGCCAGCAGCTTCGGAGACAGGGTTCAAAACGAGCAGTACTTC.

The V and J genes are TRBV7-9 and TRBJ1-4; 11 bases agree with TRBD1. V was pared by 5 bases and J by 7 bases, with 3 bases of the junction left unmatched. The germline gives CDR1 SEHNR, CDR2 FQNEAQ (reference sequence). This CDR3 has 14 residues. CDR3 protein: CASSLGTGGEKLFF. For the CDR3, the DNA is TGTGCCAGCAGCCTTGGGACAGGGGGTGAAAAACTGTTTTTT.

The chain recombines TRBV30 with TRBJ1-2, with TRBD1 identical over 7 bases. CDR3 length: 13 amino acids. J lost 6 bases, V lost 5 bases, and 9 bases had no gene match. CDR1 GTSNPN and CDR2 SVGIG come from the germline V gene (reference sequence). CDR3 region: CAWEGDSGDGYTF. Written as DNA, the CDR3 is TGTGCCTGGGAGGGGGACAGTGGTGATGGCTACACCTTC.

This chain connects TRBV7-9 to TRBJ1-3; TRBD1 is a possible D gene (6 bases). Trimming shortened V by 7 bases and J by 2 bases, and 15 bases separated the two germline ends. Germline CDR1 reads SEHNR; CDR2 reads FQNEAQ (reference sequence). CDR3 length equals 15 residues. The CDR3 sequence: CASTPGGAPGNTIYF. DNA of the CDR3: TGTGCCAGCACTCCTGGGGGGGCACCTGGAAACACCATATATTTT.